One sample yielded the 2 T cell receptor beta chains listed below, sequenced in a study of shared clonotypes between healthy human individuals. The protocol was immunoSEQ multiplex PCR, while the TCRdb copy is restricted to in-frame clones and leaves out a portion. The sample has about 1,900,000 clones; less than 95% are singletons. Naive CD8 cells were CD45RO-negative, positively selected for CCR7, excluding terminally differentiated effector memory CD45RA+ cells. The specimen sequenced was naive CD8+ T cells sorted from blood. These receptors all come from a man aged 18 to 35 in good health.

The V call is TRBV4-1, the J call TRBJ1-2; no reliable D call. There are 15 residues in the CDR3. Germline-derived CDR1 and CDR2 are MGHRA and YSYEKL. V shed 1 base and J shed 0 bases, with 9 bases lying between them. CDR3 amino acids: CASSQGVGSNYGYTF. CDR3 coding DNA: TGCGCCAGCAGCCAAGGGGTCGGATCTAACTATGGCTACACCTTC.

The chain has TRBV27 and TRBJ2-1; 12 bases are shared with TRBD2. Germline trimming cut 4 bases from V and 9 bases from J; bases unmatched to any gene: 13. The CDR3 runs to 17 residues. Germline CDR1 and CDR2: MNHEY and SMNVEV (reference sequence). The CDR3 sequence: CASSSPTSGRSSAEQFF. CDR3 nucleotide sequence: TGTGCCAGCAGTTCGCCTACTAGCGGGAGGTCCTCGGCTGAGCAGTTCTTC.